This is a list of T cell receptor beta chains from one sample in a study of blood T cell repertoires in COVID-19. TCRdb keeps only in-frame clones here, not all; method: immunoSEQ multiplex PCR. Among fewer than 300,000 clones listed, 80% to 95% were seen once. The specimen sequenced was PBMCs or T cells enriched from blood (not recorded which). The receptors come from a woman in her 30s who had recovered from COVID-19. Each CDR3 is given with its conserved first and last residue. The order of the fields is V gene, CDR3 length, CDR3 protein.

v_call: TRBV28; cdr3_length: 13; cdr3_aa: CAPIYSRNQPQHF
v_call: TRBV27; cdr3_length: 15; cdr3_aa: CASSMGQGAGNTIYF
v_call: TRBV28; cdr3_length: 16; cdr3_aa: CASSLSSGRGGNEQYF
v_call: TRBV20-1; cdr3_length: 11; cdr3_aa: CSARRGWGYTF
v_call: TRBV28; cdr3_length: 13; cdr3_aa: CASSSAQGPEAFF
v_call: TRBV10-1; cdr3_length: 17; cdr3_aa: CASSEIQGWNYDSEAFF
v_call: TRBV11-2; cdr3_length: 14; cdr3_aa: CASSLVSSSYEQYF
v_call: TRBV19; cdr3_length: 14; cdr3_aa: CASSPDRDRYGYTF
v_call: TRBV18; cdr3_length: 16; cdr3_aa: CASSRTSGSHTDTQYF
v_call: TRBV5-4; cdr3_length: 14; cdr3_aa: CASRSEGSDTEAFF
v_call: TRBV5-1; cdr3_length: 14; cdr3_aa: CASSFDSRNQPQHF
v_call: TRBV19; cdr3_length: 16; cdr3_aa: CASSIASISGANVLTF
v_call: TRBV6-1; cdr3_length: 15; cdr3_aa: CASSEVGAREGGYTF
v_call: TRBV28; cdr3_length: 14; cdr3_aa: CASSGQGANEKLFF
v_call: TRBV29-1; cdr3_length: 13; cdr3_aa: CSDGLAGGNEQFF
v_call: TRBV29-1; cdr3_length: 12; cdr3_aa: CSVEGLSYEQYF
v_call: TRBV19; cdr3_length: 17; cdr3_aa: CASSNSGLAGVQETQYF
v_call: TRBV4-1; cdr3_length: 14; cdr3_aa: CASSQGLELGEQFF
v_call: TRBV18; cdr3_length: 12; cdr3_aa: CASSPLRDGYTF
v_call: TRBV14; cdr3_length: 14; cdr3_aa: CASSQGGGPYEQYF
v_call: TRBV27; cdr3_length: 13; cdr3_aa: CASSWTGDSPLHF
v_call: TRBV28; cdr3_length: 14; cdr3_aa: CASSSGQGDQPQHF
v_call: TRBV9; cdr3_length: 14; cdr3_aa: CASSVPGGTDTQYF
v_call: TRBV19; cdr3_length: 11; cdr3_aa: CASSIVSGAFF
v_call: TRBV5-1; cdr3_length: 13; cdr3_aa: CASSLATDTEAFF
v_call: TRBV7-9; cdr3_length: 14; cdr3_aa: CASSSPGKTGELFF
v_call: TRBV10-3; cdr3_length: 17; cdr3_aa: CAISQSLSGRVTDTQYF
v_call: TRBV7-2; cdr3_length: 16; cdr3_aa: CASSLEGSQGTYEQYF
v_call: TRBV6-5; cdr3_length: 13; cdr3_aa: CASSPSSYNEQFF
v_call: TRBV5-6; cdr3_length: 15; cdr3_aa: CASSQDSTAQETQYF
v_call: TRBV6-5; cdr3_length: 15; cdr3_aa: CASSLQGANNQPQHF
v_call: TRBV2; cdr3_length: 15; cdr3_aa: CASSESQGAREKLFF
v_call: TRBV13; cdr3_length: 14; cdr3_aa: CASSPRQGGNEQFF
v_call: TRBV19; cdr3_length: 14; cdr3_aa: CASSGVGLNEKLFF
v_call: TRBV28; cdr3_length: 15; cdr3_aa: CASSPKDSLLTEAFF
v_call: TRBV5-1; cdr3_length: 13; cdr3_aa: CASSLDQNQPQHF
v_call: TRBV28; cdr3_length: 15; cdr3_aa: CASSSQTGLNQPQHF
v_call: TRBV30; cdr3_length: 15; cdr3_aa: CAWYNPGLDNNEQFF
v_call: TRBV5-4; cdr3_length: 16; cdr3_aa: CASSSNRGSSTDTQYF
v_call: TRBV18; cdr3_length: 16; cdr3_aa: CASSPSLAGGYNEQFF
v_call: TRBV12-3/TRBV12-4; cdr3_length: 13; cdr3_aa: CASSFTRSTEAFF
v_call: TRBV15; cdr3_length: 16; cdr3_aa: CATRSIRDTTNEKLFF
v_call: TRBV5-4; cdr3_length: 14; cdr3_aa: CASSPENRIYGYTF
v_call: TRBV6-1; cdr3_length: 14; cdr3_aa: CASSEGVGAYGYTF
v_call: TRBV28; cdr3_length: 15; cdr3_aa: CASSPGTGGYQPQHF
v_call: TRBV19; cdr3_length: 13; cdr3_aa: CASGPTGEETQYF
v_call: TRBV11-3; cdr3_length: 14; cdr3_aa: CASSLSSGSYEQYF
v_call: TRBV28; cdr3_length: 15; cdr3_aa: CASSLSAGVTDTQYF
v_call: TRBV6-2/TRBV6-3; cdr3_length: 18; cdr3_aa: CASSSRGLAGVYSNEQFF
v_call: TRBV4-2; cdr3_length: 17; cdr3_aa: CASSQEPSGSQYNEQFF